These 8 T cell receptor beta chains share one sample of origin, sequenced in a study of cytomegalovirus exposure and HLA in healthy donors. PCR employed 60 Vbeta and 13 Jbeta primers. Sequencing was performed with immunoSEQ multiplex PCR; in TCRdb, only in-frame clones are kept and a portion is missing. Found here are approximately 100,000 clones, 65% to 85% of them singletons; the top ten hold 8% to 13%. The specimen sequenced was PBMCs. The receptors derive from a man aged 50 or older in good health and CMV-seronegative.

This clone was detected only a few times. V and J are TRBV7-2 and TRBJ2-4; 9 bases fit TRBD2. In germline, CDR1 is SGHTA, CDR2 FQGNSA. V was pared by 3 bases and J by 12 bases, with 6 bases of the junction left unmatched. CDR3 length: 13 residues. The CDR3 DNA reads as TGTGCCAGCAGCTTTGAGGGCGGGAGGGCTCAGTACTTC. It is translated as CASSFEGGRAQYF.

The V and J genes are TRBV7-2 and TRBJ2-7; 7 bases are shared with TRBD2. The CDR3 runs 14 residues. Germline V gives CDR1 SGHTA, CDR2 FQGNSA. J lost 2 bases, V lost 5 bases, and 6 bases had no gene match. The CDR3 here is CASSQRDGPYEQYF. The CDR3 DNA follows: TGTGCCAGCAGCCAGCGGGACGGTCCCTACGAGCAGTACTTC.

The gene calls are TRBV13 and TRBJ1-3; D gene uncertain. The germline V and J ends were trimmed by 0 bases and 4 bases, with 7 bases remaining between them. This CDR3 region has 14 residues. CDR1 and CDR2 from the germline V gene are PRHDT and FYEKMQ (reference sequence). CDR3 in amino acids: CASSLGGAGNTIYF. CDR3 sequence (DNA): TGTGCCAGCAGCTTAGGGGGCGCAGGAAACACCATATATTTT. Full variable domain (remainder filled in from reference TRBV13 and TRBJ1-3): AAGVIQSPRHLIKEKRETATLKCYPIPRHDTVYWYQQGPGQDPQFLISFYEKMQSDKGSIPDRFSAQQFSDYHSELNMSSLELGDSALYFCASSLGGAGNTIYFGEGSWLTVV.

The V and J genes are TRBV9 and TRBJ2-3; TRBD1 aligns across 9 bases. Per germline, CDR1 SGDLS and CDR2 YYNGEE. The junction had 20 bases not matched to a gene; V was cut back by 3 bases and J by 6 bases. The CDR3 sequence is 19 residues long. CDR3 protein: CASSAGRSRGTGPGDTQYF. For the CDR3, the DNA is TGTGCCAGCAGCGCAGGACGAAGCAGAGGGACAGGGCCTGGGGATACGCAGTATTTT.

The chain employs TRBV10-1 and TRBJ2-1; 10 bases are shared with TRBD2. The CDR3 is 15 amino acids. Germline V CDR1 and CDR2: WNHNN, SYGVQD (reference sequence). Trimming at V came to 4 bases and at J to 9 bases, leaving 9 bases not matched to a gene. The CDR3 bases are TGCGCCAGCAGTGGGGCGGCTAGCGGGGGTGGTGAGCAGTTCTTC. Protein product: CASSGAASGGGEQFF.

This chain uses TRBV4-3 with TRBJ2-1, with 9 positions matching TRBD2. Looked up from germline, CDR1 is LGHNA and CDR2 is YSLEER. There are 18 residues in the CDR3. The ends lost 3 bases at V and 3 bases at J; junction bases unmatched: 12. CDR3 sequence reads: CASSHGTWRGRGYNEQFF. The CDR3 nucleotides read TGCGCCAGCAGCCATGGGACCTGGCGCGGGAGGGGCTACAATGAGCAGTTCTTC.

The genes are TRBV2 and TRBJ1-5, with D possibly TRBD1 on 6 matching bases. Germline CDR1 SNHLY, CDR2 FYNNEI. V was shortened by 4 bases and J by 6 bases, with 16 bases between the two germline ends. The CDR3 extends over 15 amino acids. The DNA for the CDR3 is TGTGCCAGCAGTGGGGTGCGGGGGGCGGGTCAGCCCCAGCATTTT. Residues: CASSGVRGAGQPQHF. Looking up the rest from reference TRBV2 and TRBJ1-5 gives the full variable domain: EPEVTQTPSHQVTQMGQEVILRCVPISNHLYFYWYRQILGQKVEFLVSFYNNEISEKSEIFDDQFSVERPDGSNFTLKIRSTKLEDSAMYFCASSGVRGAGQPQHFGDGTRLSIL.

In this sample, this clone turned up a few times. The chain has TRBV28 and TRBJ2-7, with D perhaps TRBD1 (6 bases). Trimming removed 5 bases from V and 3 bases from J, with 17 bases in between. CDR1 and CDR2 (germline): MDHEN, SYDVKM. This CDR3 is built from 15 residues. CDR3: CASSLHRVRIYEQYF. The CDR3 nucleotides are TGTGCCAGCAGTCTCCACAGGGTTCGGATCTACGAGCAGTACTTC.